Following are 12 T cell receptor beta chains from one sample sequenced in a study of a mutant IDH1 vaccine in newly diagnosed glioma. The time point: week 35, safety follow-up. Every single dose of the vaccine, 300 ug of mutant IDH1 20-mer peptide, came with topical imiquimod. Method: immunoSEQ multiplex PCR; TCRdb's copy keeps in-frame clones and lacks some. Found here are about 48,000 clones, more than 60% of them singletons; the top ten hold roughly 6.3%. Their antigens remain unidentified. This specimen consisted of PBMCs, obtained from a glioma patient whose treatment included an IDH1 peptide vaccine. These receptors were collected from a man aged 40-49 years with glioma.

V gene TRBV2 combines with J gene TRBJ1-5; D call uncertain. Deletions cut 8 bases from V and 6 bases from J, with 17 bases between. Germline CDR1 reads SNHLY; CDR2 reads FYNNEI. This CDR3 region has 14 residues. CDR3 nucleotide sequence: TGTGCCAGCCGGGGAGTCACGGCGGCTCAGCCCCAGCATTTT. Amino acid sequence: CASRGVTAAQPQHF.

This clone was detected only a few times. The chain joins TRBV6-1 to TRBJ1-5, with D possibly being TRBD1 (6 bases). Per germline, CDR1 MNHNS and CDR2 SASEGT. The CDR3 totals 17 residues. Trimming cost V 0 bases and J 2 bases, with 14 bases left between them. The CDR3 coding sequence is TGTGCCAGCAGTGAAGCGGGGGCCAAGAGGGGCAATCAGCCCCAGCATTTT. This codes for CASSEAGAKRGNQPQHF.

The chain uses TRBV7-2 and TRBJ1-5; D is undetermined. CDR3 size: 16 residues. Trimming took off 5 bases at V and 2 bases at J, with 16 bases between the two ends. Germline V CDR1 and CDR2: SGHTA, FQGNSA. The CDR3 nucleotides are TGTGCCAGCAGCCAGGCGGCAGGAGGGCGCAATCAGCCCCAGCATTTT. This codes for CASSQAAGGRNQPQHF.

This clone has only one observation. The chain recombines TRBV10-2 with TRBJ1-1; a possible D gene is TRBD1 (5 bases). The CDR3 sequence is 13 residues long. V shed 7 bases and J shed 1 base, with 10 bases lying between them. CDR1 is WSHSY and CDR2 is SAAADI in the germline V gene. The chain's CDR3 is CASTRGGNTEAFF. The CDR3 nucleotides are TGCGCCAGCACCCGTGGGGGGAACACTGAAGCTTTCTTT.

The gene calls are TRBV25-1 and TRBJ2-2; D is uncertain. The CDR3 covers 13 residues. Germline CDR1 MGHDK, CDR2 SYGVNS. Deletions cut 2 bases from V and 1 base from J, with 2 bases between. CDR3 DNA: TGTGCCAGCAGTGAAGGGAACACCGGGGAGCTGTTTTTT. It translates to CASSEGNTGELFF.

This clone is a singleton in its sample. The chain employs TRBV9 and TRBJ1-1, with 8 bases identical to TRBD1. The CDR3 is made up of 15 amino acids. Germline CDR1 SGDLS, CDR2 YYNGEE. The ends lost 3 bases at V and 4 bases at J; junction bases unmatched: 8. The CDR3 DNA sequence: TGTGCCAGCAGCGCTACGACAGGGGCAGGCACTGAAGCTTTCTTT. This sequence encodes CASSATTGAGTEAFF. Together with reference TRBV9 and TRBJ1-1, the CDR3 gives the full variable domain: DSGVTQTPKHLITATGQRVTLRCSPRSGDLSVYWYQQSLDQGLQFLIQYYNGEERAKGNILERFSAQQFPDLHSELNLSSLELGDSALYFCASSATTGAGTEAFFGQGTRLTVV.

This clone has just a few counts. The chain employs TRBV5-3 and TRBJ1-5; D not resolved. TRBV5-3 is an ORF, with its function uncertain. This CDR3 comprises 13 residues. The V and J ends lost 0 bases and 5 bases respectively, with 6 bases between them. This CDR3 reads CARSLALDQPQHF. DNA of the CDR3: TGTGCCAGAAGCTTGGCCCTGGATCAGCCCCAGCATTTT.

This clone has a single count. The chain joins TRBV5-1 to TRBJ2-7; 10 bases agree with TRBD2. Germline trimming cut 4 bases from V and 9 bases from J; bases unmatched to any gene: 10. This CDR3 spans 14 amino acids. Germline values: CDR1 SGHRS, CDR2 YFSETQ. In DNA, the CDR3 is TGCGCCAGCAGCCCCAGCGGGGGGGCCTTGGGGCAGTACTTC. This codes for CASSPSGGALGQYF.

The V gene is TRBV7-9, the J gene TRBJ1-6, with 7 bases lining up with TRBD1. Germline lookup yields CDR1 SEHNR and CDR2 FQNEAQ (reference sequence). V was pared by 5 bases and J by 8 bases, with 6 bases of the junction left unmatched. The CDR3 totals 14 residues. The CDR3 sequence: CASSPGQVYSPLHF. In DNA form, the CDR3 reads TGTGCCAGCAGCCCCGGACAGGTGTATTCACCCCTCCACTTT.

The chain links TRBV4-2 to TRBJ1-1; tentative D call: TRBD1 (5 bases). Trimming cost V 4 bases and J 3 bases, with 15 bases left between them. The germline V gene has CDR1 LGHNA and CDR2 YNFKEQ. The CDR3 consists of 15 residues. The CDR3, as DNA: TGTGCCAGCAGCCGGACGGGGGTAGGGGACACTGAAGCTTTCTTT. This codes for CASSRTGVGDTEAFF.

The DNA for the CDR3 is TGCGCCAGCAGCTTGGGGACCCGAGGGAACGGTCAGCCCCAGCATTTT. Translating it yields CASSLGTRGNGQPQHF. This chain uses TRBV5-1 with TRBJ1-5; unclear D gene. The CDR3 consists of 16 residues. The germline V and J ends were trimmed by 0 bases and 6 bases, with 16 bases remaining between them. Germline V gives CDR1 SGHRS, CDR2 YFSETQ. The full variable domain, in which reference TRBV5-1 and TRBJ1-5 provide the parts outside the CDR3, is KAGVTQTPRYLIKTRGQQVTLSCSPISGHRSVSWYQQTPGQGLQFLFEYFSETQRNKGNFPGRFSGRQFSNSRSEMNVSTLELGDSALYLCASSLGTRGNGQPQHFGDGTRLSIL.

The chain has TRBV4-1 and TRBJ2-7; D call uncertain. V gave up 4 bases and J gave up 0 bases, with 16 bases separating them. Germline CDR1 MGHRA, CDR2 YSYEKL. The CDR3 is made up of 16 amino acids. The CDR3 is CASSLNSGVSSYEQYF. The DNA of the CDR3 is TGCGCCAGCAGCCTGAATTCTGGAGTTTCCTCCTACGAGCAGTACTTC.